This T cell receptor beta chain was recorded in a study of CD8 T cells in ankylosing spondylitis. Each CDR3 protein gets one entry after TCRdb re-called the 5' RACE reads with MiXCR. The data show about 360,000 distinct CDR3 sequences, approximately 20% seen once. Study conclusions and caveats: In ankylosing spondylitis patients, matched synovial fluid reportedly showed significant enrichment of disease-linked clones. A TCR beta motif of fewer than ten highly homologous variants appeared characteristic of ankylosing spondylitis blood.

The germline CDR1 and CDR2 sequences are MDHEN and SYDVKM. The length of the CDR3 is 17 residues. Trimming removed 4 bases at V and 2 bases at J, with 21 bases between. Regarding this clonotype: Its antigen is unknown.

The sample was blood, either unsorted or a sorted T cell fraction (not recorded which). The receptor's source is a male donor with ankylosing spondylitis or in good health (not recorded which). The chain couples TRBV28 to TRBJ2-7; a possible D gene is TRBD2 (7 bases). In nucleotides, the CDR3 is TGTGCCAGCAGTTCCCTCCGTTTAGGGGGGGGCGCCTACGAGCAGTACTTC. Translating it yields CASSSLRLGGGAYEQYF.